Below, 17 T cell receptor beta chains from the same sample are listed, as sequenced in a study of shared clonotypes between healthy human individuals. TCRdb's copy holds only in-frame clones and misses some; the assay was immunoSEQ multiplex PCR. This table has roughly 640,000 clones, approximately 79% appearing once. The sample consisted of memory CD4+ T cells sorted from blood. The subset denotes: CD45RA-negative fraction. These receptors were taken from a woman under 40 in good health.

This clone occurred many times. This chain joins TRBV29-1 and TRBJ2-5, with 10 positions matching TRBD2. With 4 bases clipped from V and 8 bases from J, the junction kept 13 bases outside the gene matches. The CDR3 extends over 15 amino acids. Germline-derived CDR1 and CDR2 are SQVTM and ANQGSEA. The CDR3 loop reads CSVAASGGGGETQYF. In DNA form, the CDR3 reads TGCAGCGTTGCGGCTAGCGGGGGCGGGGGAGAAACCCAGTACTTC.

The rearrangement links TRBV6-1 to TRBJ2-7; D is unresolved. This CDR3 has 14 residues. V lost 1 base and J 3 bases, leaving 10 bases between the germline ends. The germline CDR1 and CDR2 sequences are MNHNS and SASEGT. CDR3 in DNA: TGTGCCAGCAGTGAAGTTGGGTCCCTCTACGAGCAGTACTTC. Encoded protein: CASSEVGSLYEQYF.

A note on this clone: Just one base apart from a much larger clone, this may be a read error. The chain carries TRBV2 and TRBJ2-7; TRBD2 agrees at 9 bases. The CDR3 is 13 amino acids. J gave up 7 bases and V 7 bases, and 8 bases lay outside the gene matches. Germline loops: CDR1 SNHLY, CDR2 FYNNEI. The CDR3 reads CASNWREGGEQYF. The CDR3 nucleotides are TGTGCCAGCAACTGGCGGGAGGGCGGGGAGCAGTACTTC.

This clone has just one count. The rearrangement links TRBV6-6 to TRBJ2-3; maybe TRBD2 (6 bases). Trimming shortened V by 11 bases and J by 5 bases, and 17 bases separated the two germline ends. Germline CDR1 reads MNHNY; CDR2 reads SVGAGI (reference sequence). The CDR3 runs to 13 residues. The CDR3 loop is CAAETGGEDTQYF. The CDR3 nucleotides are TGTGCCGCGGAGACTGGAGGGGAAGATACGCAGTATTTT.

This clone was counted a single time. J is TRBJ1-2 and V is TRBV28, with TRBD1 identical over 8 bases. Germline values: CDR1 MDHEN, CDR2 SYDVKM. The ends lost 3 bases at V and 8 bases at J; junction bases unmatched: 2. This CDR3 is 12 amino acids long. This CDR3 is CASSLTGAGYTF. In DNA, the CDR3 is TGTGCCAGCAGTTTGACAGGGGCCGGCTACACCTTC.

The V call is TRBV30, the J call TRBJ2-3; D is uncertain. Germline V gene sequence: CDR1 GTSNPN, CDR2 SVGIG (reference sequence). V gave up 0 bases and J gave up 2 bases, with 6 bases separating them. There are 13 residues in the CDR3. The CDR3 nucleotides read TGTGCCTGGAGTGTAGGGCCCACAGATACGCAGTATTTT. It translates to CAWSVGPTDTQYF.

The CDR3 nucleotides read TGTGCCAGCAGTGCCCGACTAGCGGGGAACACAGATACGCAGTATTTT. Its translation is CASSARLAGNTDTQYF. This rearrangement joins TRBV28 to TRBJ2-3, with 11 bases matching TRBD2. The J segment lost 2 bases and the V segment lost 5 bases, leaving 6 bases of the junction unmatched. The germline V gene has CDR1 MDHEN and CDR2 SYDVKM. CDR3 length equals 16 residues.

At least ten counts were recorded for this clone. This chain links TRBV11-2 with TRBJ2-5; 14 nucleotides line up with TRBD2. CDR1 is SGHAT, CDR2 FQNNGV, per germline. The CDR3 runs 16 residues. V gave up 4 bases and J gave up 2 bases; unmatched junction bases: 3. CDR3 sequence: CASSSGLAGAQETQYF. The CDR3 nucleotides are TGTGCCAGCAGCTCGGGACTAGCGGGGGCACAAGAGACCCAGTACTTC.

V and J are TRBV5-1 and TRBJ2-1, with unresolved D. This CDR3 contains 15 residues. V shed 6 bases and J shed 0 bases, with 13 bases lying between them. Germline CDR1 is SGHRS and CDR2 is YFSETQ. CDR3 residues: CASTPDSSSYNEQFF. As DNA, the CDR3 is TGCGCCAGCACCCCTGACTCGAGCTCCTACAATGAGCAGTTCTTC.

This chain joins TRBV5-5 and TRBJ2-2; possible D gene TRBD1, 5 bases. Germline-derived CDR1 and CDR2 are SGHKS and YYEKEE (reference sequence). Deletions cut 2 bases from V and 1 base from J, with 18 bases between. The CDR3 consists of 18 residues. CDR3 sequence: CASSFRRGSPWNTGELFF. The CDR3 DNA sequence: TGTGCCAGCAGCTTTCGAAGGGGATCCCCTTGGAACACCGGGGAGCTGTTTTTT.

J is TRBJ2-3 and V is TRBV5-1; TRBD1 matches 9 bases. V lost 4 bases, J lost 4 bases, and 4 bases stayed unmatched. Germline lookup yields CDR1 SGHRS and CDR2 YFSETQ. This CDR3 is built from 14 residues. CDR3 amino acids: CASSMGQGPDTQYF. For the CDR3, the DNA is TGCGCCAGCAGCATGGGACAGGGCCCAGATACGCAGTATTTT. Full variable domain (remainder filled in from reference TRBV5-1 and TRBJ2-3): KAGVTQTPRYLIKTRGQQVTLSCSPISGHRSVSWYQQTPGQGLQFLFEYFSETQRNKGNFPGRFSGRQFSNSRSEMNVSTLELGDSALYLCASSMGQGPDTQYFGPGTRLTVL.

The chain couples TRBV19 to TRBJ1-2; no clear D. V lost 10 bases, J lost 0 bases, and 12 bases lay in between. The germline CDR1 and CDR2 sequences are LNHDA and SQIVND (reference sequence). This CDR3 region has 13 residues. Written as DNA, the CDR3 is TGTGCCACCCGGATCCGAACTAACTATGGCTACACCTTC. Protein product: CATRIRTNYGYTF.

The gene calls are TRBV7-3 and TRBJ2-5; 9 nucleotides match TRBD1. The DNA end is a closer match to TRBJ2-7, so the J assignment may be wrong. Germline CDR1 and CDR2: SGHTA and FQGTGA. The CDR3 contains 15 residues. The CDR3 spells CASSLQGTGSNEQYF. CDR3 DNA sequence: TGTGCCAGCAGCCTACAGGGGACAGGGTCAAACGAGCAGTACTTC.

The rearrangement joins TRBV29-1 to TRBJ2-1, with 12 bases that match TRBD2. V shed 6 bases, J shed 6 bases, and the junction held 9 bases outside the gene matches. The V gene's germline CDR1 is SQVTM and CDR2 ANQGSEA. The CDR3 sequence is 15 residues long. CDR3 DNA: TGCAGCGTAGCTGCGAGGGGACTAGCGGGCAATGAGCAGTTCTTC. Protein: CSVAARGLAGNEQFF.

The chain is built from TRBV18 and TRBJ2-5; 10 positions agree with TRBD2. There are 15 residues in the CDR3. V trimming: 2 bases; J trimming: 4 bases; junction bases outside the gene matches: 4. CDR1 is KGHSH and CDR2 is LQKENI in the germline V gene. The DNA of the CDR3 is TGTGCCAGCTCACCAGGGGTAGCGGGAGGAGAGACCCAGTACTTC. Protein sequence: CASSPGVAGGETQYF.

The V call is TRBV19, the J call TRBJ2-7, with TRBD1 matching 9 bases. The CDR3 sequence is 14 residues long. Germline V lookup: CDR1 LNHDA, CDR2 SQIVND (reference sequence). The V and J ends lost 5 bases and 5 bases, in that order; junction bases with no gene match: 7. This CDR3 is CASSSGTGIHEQYF. In nucleotides, the CDR3 is TGTGCCAGTAGTTCCGGGACAGGGATCCACGAGCAGTACTTC.

V usage is TRBV9 and J usage is TRBJ2-3; possibly TRBD1 for D (5 bases). The germline CDR1 and CDR2 sequences are SGDLS and YYNGEE. This CDR3 contains 12 residues. Trimming cost V 0 bases and J 11 bases, with 10 bases left between them. Here the CDR3 DNA reads TGTGCCAGCAGCGTAGAGGGGCTGATGCAGTATTTT. It is translated as CASSVEGLMQYF.